This T cell receptor (beta chain) was captured by sequencing in a study of blood T cells in healthy people across ages. Study findings and constraints: A roughly linear age-dependent decrease characterized TCR beta diversity per million T cells.

It was with a sample-barcoded 5' primer and a J-beta primer mix that a second PCR of roughly 7 to 12 cycles was run. TCRdb re-called the 5' RACE reads with MiXCR, one entry per CDR3 protein. Found here are some 900,000 distinct CDR3 sequences, about 48% of them singletons; the top ten hold under 15%. There are a few counts of this clonotype. Antigen: not known. Sequenced input: blood. The TCR comes from a man in his thirties or forties in good health.

CDR3 loop: CASSARGPSVNEQYF. The CDR3 DNA reads TGTGCCAGCAGCGCGCGTGGACCATCCGTCAATGAGCAGTACTTC. This chain uses TRBV9 with TRBJ2-5; D is ambiguous. V was pared by 3 bases and J by 11 bases, with 23 bases between. The CDR3 extends over 15 amino acids. Germline values: CDR1 SGDLS, CDR2 YYNGEE.